Listed below are T cell receptor beta chains from one sample, sequenced in a study of T cell repertoires in cytomegalovirus infection. TCRdb fed the reads into MiXCR, producing one record per CDR3 protein. This sample has approximately 76,000 distinct CDR3 sequences, with 3.5% to 4.5% found just once. Sequencing was carried out using PBMCs. All receptors derive from a human donor in good health (CMV status not recorded). Some clones in this sample may be carry-over from other donors' samples. Both conserved end residues are part of each CDR3. D genes are given only for firm matches. Some rows have no size entry. The others give once, few or many, or a class for an expanded clone.

d_gene,v_gene,j_gene,abundance,CDR3aa,CDR3nt
.,TRBV27,TRBJ1-2,many,CASSLSRGYGYTF,TGTGCCAGCAGCCTTAGCAGAGGCTATGGCTACACCTTC
TRBD1,TRBV11-2,TRBJ1-1,many,CATHRSGGSEAFF,TGTGCCACCCACCGATCAGGGGGATCCGAAGCTTTCTTT
.,TRBV7-8,TRBJ1-1,many,CASSLVARSEAFF,TGTGCCAGCAGCTTAGTGGCCCGAAGTGAAGCTTTCTTT
.,TRBV30,TRBJ1-5,many,CAWSVGSNQPQHF,TGTGCCTGGAGTGTTGGTAGCAATCAGCCCCAGCATTTT
.,TRBV7-3,TRBJ1-2,.,CASSPIGLLPGRRYGYTF,TGTGCCAGCAGCCCCATAGGCCTACTCCCGGGGCGCCGGTATGGCTACACCTTC
.,TRBV10-2,TRBJ2-1,many,CASLKGRLLSDNEQFF,TGCGCCAGCCTCAAAGGGCGGCTTCTAAGCGACAATGAGCAGTTCTTC
.,TRBV7-6,TRBJ2-3,many,CASSLAGDGTDTQYF,TGTGCCAGCAGCTTAGCGGGGGACGGCACAGATACGCAGTATTTT
.,TRBV7-6,TRBJ2-3,many,CASSATPDPGTDTQYF,TGTGCCAGCAGCGCCACACCGGATCCTGGCACAGATACGCAGTATTTT
.,TRBV11-3,TRBJ2-2,many,CASSFGSSGELFF,TGTGCCAGCAGCTTCGGCTCCTCCGGGGAGCTGTTTTTT
.,TRBV7-3,TRBJ1-4,many,CASSLTGSSNEKLFF,TGTGCCAGCAGCTTAACAGGGTCGTCTAATGAAAAACTGTTTTTT
.,TRBV24-1,TRBJ2-3,few,CATSEAAGRRYF,TGTGCCACCAGTGAAGCGGCAGGGAGAAGATATTTT
.,TRBV7-2,TRBJ1-3,many,CASSLAAGGVGNTIYF,TGTGCCAGCAGCTTAGCCGCGGGAGGGGTTGGAAACACCATATATTTT
TRBD2,TRBV12-3/TRBV12-4,TRBJ2-1,many,CASSHPSGVSNEQFF,TGTGCCAGCAGCCACCCTAGCGGGGTCTCCAATGAGCAGTTCTTC
.,TRBV4-3,TRBJ2-5,few,CASSQVLAGAPVPQETQYF,TGCGCCAGCAGCCAAGTATTGGCGGGGGCCCCTGTACCCCAAGAGACCCAGTACTTC
.,TRBV7-9,TRBJ2-5,many,CASSPWGQETQYF,TGTGCCAGCAGCCCATGGGGGCAAGAGACCCAGTACTTC
TRBD1,TRBV20-1,TRBJ1-5,many,CSARPGQGMVQPQHF,TGCAGTGCTAGACCGGGACAGGGGATGGTTCAGCCCCAGCATTTT
TRBD1,TRBV6-2/TRBV6-3,TRBJ1-5,many,CASSRPGQGSDQPQHF,TGTGCCAGCAGTCGCCCGGGACAGGGATCCGATCAGCCCCAGCATTTT
.,TRBV7-9,TRBJ1-4,many,CASSLPTGKLFF,TGTGCCAGCAGCCTTCCGACCGGGAAACTGTTTTTT
.,TRBV7-9,TRBJ1-2,many,CASSHQKLYGYTF,TGTGCCAGCAGCCACCAGAAACTCTATGGCTACACCTTC
TRBD2,TRBV19,TRBJ2-1,many,CATTSGGGDEQFF,TGCGCCACAACATCGGGCGGGGGAGATGAGCAGTTCTTC
TRBD1,TRBV7-3,TRBJ2-1,many,CASSPDRGYNEQFF,TGTGCCAGCAGCCCGGACAGGGGGTACAATGAGCAGTTCTTC
.,TRBV6-1,TRBJ1-6,many,CASSEKEGSFGSPLHF,TGTGCCAGCAGTGAAAAAGAAGGGTCATTCGGCTCACCCCTCCACTTT
TRBD1,TRBV7-2,TRBJ1-2,many,CASSSQGAGYGYTF,TGTGCCAGCAGCTCCCAGGGGGCGGGCTATGGCTACACCTTC
.,TRBV7-3,TRBJ2-2,many,CASSLYLANTGELFF,TGTGCCAGCAGCTTATATCTAGCGAACACCGGGGAGCTGTTTTTT
.,TRBV2,TRBJ2-7,many,CASGSQGVEQYF,TGTGCCAGCGGCAGCCAAGGGGTCGAGCAGTACTTC
TRBD1,TRBV2,TRBJ2-5,many,CASLRDREETQYF,TGTGCCAGCCTCCGGGACAGGGAAGAGACCCAGTACTTC
TRBD1,TRBV6-1,TRBJ2-7,many,CASSYLQGAGYEQYF,TGTGCCAGCAGCTACCTCCAGGGGGCCGGCTACGAGCAGTACTTC
.,TRBV6-2/TRBV6-3,TRBJ2-5,many,CASSYSRGRRAQETQYF,TGTGCCAGCAGTTACTCTCGGGGACGCCGCGCCCAAGAGACCCAGTACTTC
.,TRBV7-2,TRBJ2-7,many,CASSLVSGTVSYEQYF,TGTGCCAGCAGCTTAGTTAGCGGGACAGTTTCCTACGAGCAGTACTTC
.,TRBV7-2,TRBJ2-7,many,CASSFRGLYEQYF,TGTGCCAGCAGCTTCAGAGGGCTCTACGAGCAGTACTTC
.,TRBV12-3/TRBV12-4,TRBJ2-6,many,CASSSGATGANVLTF,TGTGCCAGCAGTTCGGGGGCTACAGGGGCCAACGTCCTGACTTTC